A selection of T cell receptor beta chains follows, all from one sample in a study of cytomegalovirus exposure and HLA in healthy donors. The table came from immunoSEQ multiplex PCR; TCRdb's copy has only in-frame clones and leaves some out. The table lists 150,000 to 200,000 clones, around 84% of them singletons. Material: PBMCs. The receptors here all came from a woman in her thirties or forties in good health and CMV-seronegative. CDR3s include the opening cysteine and the closing phenylalanine or tryptophan. D genes are given only for firm matches. The size field is filled for only some rows; it gives once, few, many or a size class.

- | - | TRBJ2-2 | TRBV11-3 | TGTGCCAGCAGCTTAGATCGACGGGCCGGGGAGCTGTTTTTT | CASSLDRRAGELFF
- | once | TRBJ2-7 | TRBV7-8 | TGTGCCAGCAGCTCCCCCGGGCGACTCGGAGGAAACGAGCAGTACTTC | CASSSPGRLGGNEQYF
- | many | TRBJ2-7 | TRBV4-1 | TGCGCCAGCAGCCTACTCCGGGGTTTCAGCGAGCAGTACTTC | CASSLLRGFSEQYF
- | - | TRBJ2-7 | TRBV7-9 | TGTGCCAGCAGCCTCCAGGGGCGACTTGAAGCGGACGAGCAGTACTTC | CASSLQGRLEADEQYF
- | - | TRBJ1-2 | TRBV5-4 | TGTGCCAGCAGCTTGGTCGGGGAGGCTGGAGGCTACACCTTC | CASSLVGEAGGYTF
TRBD2 | - | TRBJ2-2 | TRBV19 | TGTGCCAGTAGCTTACGAGTACGGGGGGACACCGGGGAGCTGTTTTTT | CASSLRVRGDTGELFF
- | - | TRBJ1-1 | TRBV28 | TGTGCCAGCAATCCAGCCCGGGTCCTCCGACGGACTGAAGCTTTCTTT | CASNPARVLRRTEAFF
- | - | TRBJ1-2 | TRBV19 | TGTGCCAGTAGTATACGAAGGCAGGGTAATGGCTACACCTTC | CASSIRRQGNGYTF
- | - | TRBJ2-7 | TRBV7-9 | TGTGCCAGCAGCAACGGCGGCAGGGGGGTCTACGAGCAGTACTTC | CASSNGGRGVYEQYF
- | few | TRBJ2-7 | TRBV28 | TGTGCCAGCAGTCTCCGGTTTGATTTTAATTACGAGCAGTACTTC | CASSLRFDFNYEQYF
TRBD1 | - | TRBJ2-3 | TRBV6-6 | TGTGCCAACAGTTCTTCCGGGACAGGGACAGATACGCAGTATTTT | CANSSSGTGTDTQYF
- | - | TRBJ1-1 | TRBV11-2 | TGTGCCAGCAGCTTACAATCGAACACTGAAGCTTTCTTT | CASSLQSNTEAFF
- | once | TRBJ2-1 | TRBV7-3 | TGTGCCAGCAGGGTACGCCTCGGGTCCTACAATGAGCAGTTCTTC | CASRVRLGSYNEQFF
TRBD2 | - | TRBJ2-1 | TRBV11-2 | TGTGCCAGCAGCGTTGATTTTGTAGCGGGGGACTACAATGAGCAGTTCTTC | CASSVDFVAGDYNEQFF
- | - | TRBJ2-1 | TRBV28 | TGTGCCAGCAGTTTTGGGCTTTTCATCTACAATGAGCAGTTCTTC | CASSFGLFIYNEQFF
TRBD1 | - | TRBJ2-3 | TRBV5-1 | TGCGCCAGCAGCTCGCGGACAGGGGAGGAGAGCACAGATACGCAGTATTTT | CASSSRTGEESTDTQYF
TRBD1 | - | TRBJ2-7 | TRBV4-1 | TGCGCCAGCAGCACGAGGACAGGGGTCCCCTACGAGCAGTACTTC | CASSTRTGVPYEQYF
TRBD1 | - | TRBJ1-2 | TRBV6-5 | TGTGCCAGCAGTTATCAAGACAGGGACCGAGGCTACACCTTC | CASSYQDRDRGYTF
- | few | TRBJ1-2 | TRBV29-1 | TGCAACCTACCACTCGCAACAGGGATAGTAGGTGGCTACACCTTC | CNLPLATGIVGGYTF
TRBD1 | - | TRBJ1-4 | TRBV19 | TGTGCCAGTAGTCTCGGCCCTTTTAGGGACAGCACTAATGAAAAACTGTTTTTT | CASSLGPFRDSTNEKLFF